This T cell receptor beta chain is drawn from a study of T cells after yellow fever vaccination. Turning to the study itself: For low cell numbers, libraries were made with SMART-Seq v4 Ultra Low Input.

A single record per CDR3 protein comes from TCRdb applying MiXCR to the 5' RACE reads. The table records about 350,000 distinct CDR3 sequences, 11% of them present only once. This CDR3 spans 11 amino acids. The ends were cut back, 4 bases at V and 1 base at J, with 1 base in the middle. CDR1 is MNHEY, CDR2 SVGEGT, per germline. This clonotype was observed at least ten times. The TCR was taken from a man aged 18 to 29 who received the YFV17D yellow fever vaccine. The chain couples TRBV6-2 or TRBV6-3 to TRBJ1-1, with D unresolved. The sample in question was PBMCs, obtained on the day of the first yellow fever vaccination. The CDR3 sequence is CASSWNTEAFF. Written as DNA, the CDR3 is TGTGCCAGCAGTTGGAACACTGAAGCTTTCTTT.